The 7 T cell receptor beta chains listed next were all sequenced from one sample in a study of shared clonotypes between healthy human individuals. The repertoire was sequenced with immunoSEQ multiplex PCR; TCRdb's copy has only in-frame clones and lacks some. Of hundreds of thousands of clones listed, 90% to 97% were seen once; the top ten hold 0.095% to 0.13%. Only CD45RO-negative cells positively selected for CCR7 counted as naive CD8 cells, so terminally differentiated effector memory CD45RA+ cells were excluded. Material for sequencing was naive CD8+ T cells sorted from blood. These receptors were taken from a woman in her 30s in good health.

V gene TRBV5-1 combines with J gene TRBJ2-2; the match to TRBD1 covers 7 bases. Per the germline V gene, CDR1 is SGHRS and CDR2 is YFSETQ. This CDR3 comprises 17 residues. V trimming: 6 bases; J trimming: 4 bases; junction bases outside the gene matches: 15. The CDR3 loop reads CASNPGHRGIGTGELFF. CDR3 bases: TGCGCCAGCAACCCCGGACACAGGGGAATAGGCACCGGGGAGCTGTTTTTT.

V gene TRBV2 combines with J gene TRBJ1-5; perhaps TRBD1 as D (6 bases). Trimming left V 2 bases short and J 6 bases short, with 14 bases between. The CDR3 covers 15 residues. Per germline, CDR1 SNHLY and CDR2 FYNNEI. CDR3 amino acids: CASSELAGVSQPQHF. The CDR3 DNA is TGTGCCAGCAGTGAATTGGCAGGGGTCAGTCAGCCCCAGCATTTT. Full variable domain (missing parts from reference TRBV2 and TRBJ1-5): EPEVTQTPSHQVTQMGQEVILRCVPISNHLYFYWYRQILGQKVEFLVSFYNNEISEKSEIFDDQFSVERPDGSNFTLKIRSTKLEDSAMYFCASSELAGVSQPQHFGDGTRLSIL.

With respect to this clone: The sample has other DNA sequences that encode this CDR3 too. J is TRBJ2-1 and V is TRBV28; D unclear. The CDR3 is 11 amino acids. CDR1 is MDHEN, CDR2 SYDVKM, per germline. Between the trimmed V and J ends, which lost 5 bases and 7 bases, there was a span of 6 bases. As DNA, the CDR3 is TGTGCCAGCAGTCTCTATAATGAGCAGTTCTTC. As protein: CASSLYNEQFF.

The gene calls are TRBV5-6 and TRBJ2-7; possibly TRBD2 for D (5 bases). The CDR3 extends over 16 amino acids. V was clipped by 4 bases and J by 1 base, with 18 bases between them. Germline CDR1 SGHDT, CDR2 YYEEEE. The DNA for the CDR3 is TGTGCCAGCAGCAGACCTCCTCTGGACTGGTCCTACGAGCAGTACTTC. Translating gives CASSRPPLDWSYEQYF.

This chain uses TRBV2 with TRBJ2-3, with TRBD2 identical over 9 bases. The CDR3 loop spans 15 amino acids. V gave up 3 bases and J gave up 3 bases; unmatched junction bases: 4. Germline values: CDR1 SNHLY, CDR2 FYNNEI. CDR3 coding DNA: TGTGCCAGCAGTGAGGGGACTAGCTCAACAGATACGCAGTATTTT. Encoded protein: CASSEGTSSTDTQYF.

Concerning this clone: The sample holds other DNA sequences that translate to the same CDR3. V is TRBV11-2 and J is TRBJ2-3; D remains ambiguous. Germline lookup yields CDR1 SGHAT and CDR2 FQNNGV. The CDR3 spans 12 residues. V was pared by 5 bases and J by 1 base, with 4 bases between. For the CDR3, the DNA is TGTGCCAGCAGCCTCCGCACAGATACGCAGTATTTT. Translating it yields CASSLRTDTQYF.

V gene TRBV30 combines with J gene TRBJ2-1; 8 bases are a match to TRBD2. This CDR3 spans 13 amino acids. The V and J ends lost 2 bases and 8 bases, in that order; junction bases with no gene match: 5. Germline assignment: CDR1 GTSNPN and CDR2 SVGIG (reference sequence). The DNA of the CDR3 is TGTGCCTGGAGTAGCGGGAGCTCGTATGAGCAGTTCTTC. Protein sequence: CAWSSGSSYEQFF.